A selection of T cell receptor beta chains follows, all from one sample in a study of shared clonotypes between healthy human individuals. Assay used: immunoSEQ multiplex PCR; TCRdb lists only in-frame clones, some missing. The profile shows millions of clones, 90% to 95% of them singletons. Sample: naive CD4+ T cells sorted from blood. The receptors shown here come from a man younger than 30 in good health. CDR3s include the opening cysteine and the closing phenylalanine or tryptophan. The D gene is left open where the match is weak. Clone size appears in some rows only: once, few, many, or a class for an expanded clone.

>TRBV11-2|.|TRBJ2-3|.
TGTGCCAGCAGCTTAGGTAGCACTACACGCACAGATACGCAGTATTTT
CASSLGSTTRTDTQYF
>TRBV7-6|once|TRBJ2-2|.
TGTGCCAGCAGCGCTCCCACCGGGGAGCTGTTTTTT
CASSAPTGELFF
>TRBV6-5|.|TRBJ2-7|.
TGTGCCAGCACGGGCGGCGGAAACGAGCAGTACTTC
CASTGGGNEQYF
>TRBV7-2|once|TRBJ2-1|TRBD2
TGTGCCAGCAGCTTAGTAGGCGGGGGTGAGCAGTTCTTC
CASSLVGGGEQFF
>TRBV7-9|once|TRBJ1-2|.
TGTGCCAGCAGCACCCGACACCCTAGTAGTGGCTACACCTTC
CASSTRHPSSGYTF
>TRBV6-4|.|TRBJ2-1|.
TGTGCCAGCAGTGACTCGGGGTTTGCCTACAATGAGCAGTTCTTC
CASSDSGFAYNEQFF
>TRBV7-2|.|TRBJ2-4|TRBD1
TGTGCCAGCAGCCTTGGGACAGGGTCTGGCCAAAACATTCAGTACTTC
CASSLGTGSGQNIQYF
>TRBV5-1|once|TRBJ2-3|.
TGCGCCAGCAGCTTGGCGGGCAGCAGCACAGATACGCAGTATTTT
CASSLAGSSTDTQYF
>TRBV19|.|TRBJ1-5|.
TGTGCCAGTAGTATGGGCAGGGCCATCTATCGGCCCCAGCATTTT
CASSMGRAIYRPQHF
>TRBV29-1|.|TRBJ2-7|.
TGCAGCGTTGGGTGGTCTGGGAATAACGAGCAGTACTTC
CSVGWSGNNEQYF
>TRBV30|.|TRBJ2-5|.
TGTGCCTGGACACATCGGGAGACCCAGTACTTC
CAWTHRETQYF
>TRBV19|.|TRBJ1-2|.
TGTGCCAGTAGTCAAGACATTGGGAGCTATGGCTACACCTTC
CASSQDIGSYGYTF
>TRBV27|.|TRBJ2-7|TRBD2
TGTGCCAGCAGTCCCCGGGGGCTAGCGGGATTCGACGAGCAGTACTTC
CASSPRGLAGFDEQYF
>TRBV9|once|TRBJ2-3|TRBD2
TGTGCCAGCAGCCCTCGTCCTTTATTGAGCGGGGCTAACCAATACACAGATACGCAGTATTTT
CASSPRPLLSGANQYTDTQYF
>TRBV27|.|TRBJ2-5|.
TGTGCCAGCAGTTCGATTTCGGCGAACCAAGAGACCCAGTACTTC
CASSSISANQETQYF
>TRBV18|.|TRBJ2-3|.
TGTGCCAGCTCACCCACTGGGGGCGGTGTAGATACGCAGTATTTT
CASSPTGGGVDTQYF
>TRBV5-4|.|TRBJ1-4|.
TGTGCCAGCAGCCGCCCAGGGGAAAAACTGTTTTTT
CASSRPGEKLFF
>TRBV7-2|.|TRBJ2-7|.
TGTGCCAGCAGCCCGCCGACTTACGAGCAGTACTTC
CASSPPTYEQYF
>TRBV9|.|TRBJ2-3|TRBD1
TGTGCCAGCAGCGTCGGGACAGGAGGCACAGATACGCAGTATTTT
CASSVGTGGTDTQYF
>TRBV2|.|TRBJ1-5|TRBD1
TGTGCCAGCAGTGAAGGTCGGCGGGACAGGGATAATCAGCCCCAGCATTTT
CASSEGRRDRDNQPQHF
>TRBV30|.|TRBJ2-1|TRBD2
TGTGCCTGGAAGGACAGGGGTGGACTAGCGGGAGACAATGAGCAGTTCTTC
CAWKDRGGLAGDNEQFF
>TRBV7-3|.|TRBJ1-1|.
TGTGCCAGCAGCTCTCGAGGGGGTACTGAAGCTTTCTTT
CASSSRGGTEAFF
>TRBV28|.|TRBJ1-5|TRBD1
TGTGCCAGCCGGAGGGACAGTGGCAGTCAGCCCCAGCATTTT
CASRRDSGSQPQHF
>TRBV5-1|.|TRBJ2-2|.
TGCGCCAGGCCCCCATCCGGGGGGCACGGGGAGCTGTTTTTT
CARPPSGGHGELFF
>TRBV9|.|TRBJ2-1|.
TGTGCCAGCCCAGGGGTTAGGGAATGCAATGAGCAGTTCTTC
CASPGVRECNEQFF
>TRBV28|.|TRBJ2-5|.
TGTGCCAGCAGTGGGGGACGGGAGACCCAGTACTTC
CASSGGRETQYF
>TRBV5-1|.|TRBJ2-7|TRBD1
TGCGCCAGCAGCCCGGGACAGCCACGCTCCTACGAGCAGTACTTC
CASSPGQPRSYEQYF
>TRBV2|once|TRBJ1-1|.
TGTGCCAGCATTCGGACGTCAATCAACACTGAAGCTTTCTTT
CASIRTSINTEAFF
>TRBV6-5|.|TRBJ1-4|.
TGTGCCAGCAGCGTGACCGCGGGGGAAAAACTGTTTTTT
CASSVTAGEKLFF
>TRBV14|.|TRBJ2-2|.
TGTGCCAGCAGCCAACTACTAGCCGGGGAGCTGTTTTTT
CASSQLLAGELFF
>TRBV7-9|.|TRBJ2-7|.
TGTGCCAGCAGCTTAGAAAGGGGGAATCCCTACGAGCAGTACTTC
CASSLERGNPYEQYF
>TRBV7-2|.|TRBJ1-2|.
TGTGCCAGCAGCTTAGTAGCAGGGGCAGGCTATGGCTACACCTTC
CASSLVAGAGYGYTF
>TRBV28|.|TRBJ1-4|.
TGTGCCAGCAGTTTGCTCCAGGGCAATGAAAAACTGTTTTTT
CASSLLQGNEKLFF
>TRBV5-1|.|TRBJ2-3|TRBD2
TGCGCCAGCAGCAGGGGGACTAGCGGGAGGTCGACAGATACGCAGTATTTT
CASSRGTSGRSTDTQYF
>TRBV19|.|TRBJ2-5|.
TGTGCCAGTAGTATGTGGGGGCGCGGAGAGACCCAGTACTTC
CASSMWGRGETQYF
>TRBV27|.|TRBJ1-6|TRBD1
TGTGCCAGCAGTCCTCGCCCGGGACAGGGGGCCTCCTATAATTCACCCCTCCACTTT
CASSPRPGQGASYNSPLHF
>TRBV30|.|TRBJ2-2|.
TGTGCCTGGAGTAGAGGGAAGGACGGGGAGCTGTTTTTT
CAWSRGKDGELFF
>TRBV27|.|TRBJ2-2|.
TGTGCCAGCAGTTTAGGGACTTTGAACACCGGGGAGCTGTTTTTT
CASSLGTLNTGELFF
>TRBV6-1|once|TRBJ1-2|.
TGTGCCAGCAGTGCCCAAGGGGCAGGGCGGGCTAACGGCTACACCTTC
CASSAQGAGRANGYTF
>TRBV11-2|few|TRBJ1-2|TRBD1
TGTGCCAGCAGCTTAATACAGACAGGGGACTATGGCTACACCTTC
CASSLIQTGDYGYTF
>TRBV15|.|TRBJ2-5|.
TGTGCCACCAGTACACAGGCCTTAGAGACCCAGTACTTC
CATSTQALETQYF
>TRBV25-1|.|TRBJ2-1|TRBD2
TGTGCCAGCAAAGCGGGGGATCACTACAATGAGCAGTTCTTC
CASKAGDHYNEQFF
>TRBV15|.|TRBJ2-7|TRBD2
TGTGCCACGCAAGAAGAGGGCGGGAGCCACGAGCAGTACTTC
CATQEEGGSHEQYF
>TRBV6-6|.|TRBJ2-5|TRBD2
TGTGCCAGCAGTTATCATAGCGGGACCGGAGAGACCCAGTACTTC
CASSYHSGTGETQYF
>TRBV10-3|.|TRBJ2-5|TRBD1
TGTGCCATCAGGGGGGACAGCCAAGAGACCCAGTACTTC
CAIRGDSQETQYF
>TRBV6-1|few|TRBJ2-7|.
TGTGCCAGCAGTGGCCTCTACGAGCAGTACTTC
CASSGLYEQYF
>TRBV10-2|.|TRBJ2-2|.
TGCGCCAGCAGCCTTTCTCCCGGGGAGCTGTTTTTT
CASSLSPGELFF
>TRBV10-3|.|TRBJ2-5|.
TGTGCCACGGGTGGGATCTCGGGAGAATCCCAGTACTTC
CATGGISGESQYF
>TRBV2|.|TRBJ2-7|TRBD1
TGTGCCAGCAGGGGAGGACAGGGTACCTACGAGCAGTACTTC
CASRGGQGTYEQYF
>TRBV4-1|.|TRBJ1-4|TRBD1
TGCGCCAGCCAGGGGTACAGGGGAGGCAGTAATGAAAAACTGTTTTTT
CASQGYRGGSNEKLFF